Given below is one T cell receptor (beta chain) in context. The authors' processing: Amplification of reference gene primers provided the estimated nucleated cell counts. Produced via immunoSEQ multiplex PCR; TCRdb's table is partial and in-frame only. Clone size and V and J calls were adopted from that table, with D and trimming inferred from the DNA. In the table there are about 100,000 clones, about 87% of which are singletons. The CDR3 totals 11 residues. The V end was cut by 4 bases, the J end by 7 bases, with 8 bases between. Germline CDR1 SGHDT, CDR2 YYEEEE. This entry comes from a study of blood T cell repertoires in COVID-19. Across the study: Acute and convalescent COVID-19 samples came from the United States, Italy and Spain. T cells, B-cell-depleted T cells, or PBMCs supplied cDNA or gDNA.

The receptor's source is an elderly man with acute or convalescent COVID-19. The chain employs TRBV5-6 and TRBJ1-1; D is unresolved. The specimen was peripheral blood. CDR3 region: CASSDRVEAFF. The CDR3 coding sequence is TGTGCCAGCAGCGACCGGGTTGAAGCTTTCTTT. The variable domain in full, completed from reference TRBV5-6 and TRBJ1-1, reads DAGVTQSPTHLIKTRGQQVTLRCSPKSGHDTVSWYQQALGQGPQFIFQYYEEEERQRGNFPDRFSGHQFPNYSSELNVNALLLGDSALYLCASSDRVEAFFGQGTRLTVV.